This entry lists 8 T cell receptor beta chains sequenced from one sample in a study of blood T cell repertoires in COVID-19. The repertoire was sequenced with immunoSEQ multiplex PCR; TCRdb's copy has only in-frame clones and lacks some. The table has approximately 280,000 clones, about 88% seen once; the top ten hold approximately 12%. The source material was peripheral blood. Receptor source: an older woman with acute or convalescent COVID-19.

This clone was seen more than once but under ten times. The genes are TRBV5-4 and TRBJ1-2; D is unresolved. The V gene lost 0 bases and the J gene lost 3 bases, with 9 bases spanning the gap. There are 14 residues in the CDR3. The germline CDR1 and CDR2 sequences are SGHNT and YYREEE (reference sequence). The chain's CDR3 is CASSLAAGDYGYTF. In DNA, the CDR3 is TGTGCCAGCAGCTTGGCGGCAGGCGACTATGGCTACACCTTC.

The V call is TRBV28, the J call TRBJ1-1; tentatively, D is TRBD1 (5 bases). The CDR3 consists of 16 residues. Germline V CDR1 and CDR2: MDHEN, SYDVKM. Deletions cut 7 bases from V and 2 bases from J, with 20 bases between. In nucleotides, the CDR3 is TGTGCCAGCACCCCAGGTGGGTCCAGGGCCAACACTGAAGCTTTCTTT. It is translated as CASTPGGSRANTEAFF.

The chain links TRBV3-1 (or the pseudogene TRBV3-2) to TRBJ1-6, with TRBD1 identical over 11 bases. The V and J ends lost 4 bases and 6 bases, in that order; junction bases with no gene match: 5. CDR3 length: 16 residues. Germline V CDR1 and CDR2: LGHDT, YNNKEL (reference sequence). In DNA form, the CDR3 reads TGTGCCAGCAGCCCTGGACAGGGGGCTACTAATTCACCCCTCCACTTT. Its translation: CASSPGQGATNSPLHF.

The CDR3 here is CASSSQGAGSPLHF. CDR3 nucleotides: TGTGCCAGCAGCTCACAGGGGGCCGGGTCACCCCTCCACTTT. The V call is TRBV6-5, the J call TRBJ1-6; 9 bases are a match to TRBD1. The length of the CDR3 is 14 residues. CDR1 and CDR2 from the germline V gene are MNHEY and SVGAGI. Unmatched junction bases numbered 7, after V lost 6 bases and J lost 10 bases.

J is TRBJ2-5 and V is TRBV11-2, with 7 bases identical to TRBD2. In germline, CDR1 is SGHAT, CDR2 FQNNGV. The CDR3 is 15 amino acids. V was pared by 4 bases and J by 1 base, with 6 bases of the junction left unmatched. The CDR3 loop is CASSSDLAVQETQYF. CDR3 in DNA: TGTGCCAGCAGCTCCGACCTAGCGGTCCAAGAGACCCAGTACTTC.

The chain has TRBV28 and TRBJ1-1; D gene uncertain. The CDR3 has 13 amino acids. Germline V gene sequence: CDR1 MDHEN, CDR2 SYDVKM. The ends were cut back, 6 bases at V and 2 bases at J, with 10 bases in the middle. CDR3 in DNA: TGTGCCAGCAGCTTAGGGCAAAACACTGAAGCTTTCTTT. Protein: CASSLGQNTEAFF.

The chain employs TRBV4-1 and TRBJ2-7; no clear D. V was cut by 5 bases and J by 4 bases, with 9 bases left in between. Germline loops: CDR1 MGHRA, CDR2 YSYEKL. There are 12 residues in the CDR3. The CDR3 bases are TGCGCCAGCAGCATCACAGATTACGAGCAGTACTTC. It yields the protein CASSITDYEQYF.

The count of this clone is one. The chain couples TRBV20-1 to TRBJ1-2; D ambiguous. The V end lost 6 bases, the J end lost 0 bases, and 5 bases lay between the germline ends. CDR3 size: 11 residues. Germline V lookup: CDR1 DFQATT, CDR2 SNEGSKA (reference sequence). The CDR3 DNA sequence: TGCAGTGCCGGGGCTAACTATGGCTACACCTTC. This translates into CSAGANYGYTF.